Below, 21 T cell receptor beta chains from the same sample are listed, as sequenced in a study of cytomegalovirus exposure and HLA in healthy donors. The PCR made use of 60 Vbeta and 13 Jbeta primers. The method was immunoSEQ multiplex PCR; TCRdb's version includes in-frame clones alone and lacks a portion of them. The table lists some 130,000 clones, roughly 9% of them singletons. Sequenced sample: PBMCs. The receptor set was obtained from a woman aged 40 to 50 in good health and CMV-seropositive.

This clone has a handful of counts. The chain recombines TRBV6-4 with TRBJ2-1; 11 bases align to TRBD2. Germline values: CDR1 MRHNA, CDR2 SNTAGT. The CDR3 totals 17 residues. With 4 bases clipped from V and 3 bases from J, the junction kept 8 bases outside the gene matches. The CDR3 bases are TGTGCCAGCAGTGTACTGACTAGCGGGGCAATCTACAATGAGCAGTTCTTC. Protein product: CASSVLTSGAIYNEQFF.

The chain couples TRBV10-3 to TRBJ2-2, with 8 bases lining up with TRBD2. The CDR3 length is 17 residues. Germline loops: CDR1 ENHRY, CDR2 SYGVKD. Losses at the gene ends were 6 bases for V and 0 bases for J; bases not matched to a gene: 9. CDR3 bases: TGTGCCATCAGCCGGACTAGCAGGGGCGCGAACACCGGGGAGCTGTTTTTT. Encoded protein: CAISRTSRGANTGELFF.

The chain couples TRBV4-1 to TRBJ1-4; the match to TRBD1 covers 8 bases. Trimming at V came to 3 bases and at J to 9 bases, leaving 9 bases not matched to a gene. The germline CDR1 and CDR2 sequences are MGHRA and YSYEKL. The CDR3 contains 15 residues. CDR3 protein: CASSHTDREEKKLFF. The CDR3 DNA reads TGCGCCAGCAGCCACACGGACAGGGAAGAAAAAAAACTGTTTTTT.

This clone was recorded a few times. This chain connects TRBV7-2 to TRBJ2-1; tentative D call: TRBD2 (6 bases). Germline CDR1 SGHTA, CDR2 FQGNSA. Trimming removed 5 bases from V and 2 bases from J, with 16 bases in between. The CDR3 length is 16 residues. The CDR3 nucleotides read TGTGCCAGCAGCCCAGGACTAAGCGGCGCCTACAATGAGCAGTTCTTC. Its protein is CASSPGLSGAYNEQFF.

This clone has only a few counts. J is TRBJ2-1 and V is TRBV4-2, with 8 bases lining up with TRBD2. With 0 bases clipped from V and 6 bases from J, the junction kept 7 bases outside the gene matches. The CDR3 consists of 16 residues. Germline V gene data show CDR1 as LGHNA and CDR2 as YNFKEQ. The CDR3 nucleotides are TGTGCCAGCAGCCAAGAAATTGGACTAGCAGTCAATGAGCAGTTCTTC. Translation gives CASSQEIGLAVNEQFF.

This clone has a handful of counts. One end of the junction does not line up with germline, which may come from a read error. The same CDR3 can be traced to other DNA sequences in this sample. This chain links TRBV7-6 with TRBJ2-5, with D maybe TRBD2 (6 bases). Per the germline V gene, CDR1 is SGHVS and CDR2 is FNYEAQ. CDR3 length: 12 amino acids. CDR3 sequence: CASSLAMATQYF. The CDR3 bases are TGTGCCAGCAGCCTAGCGATGGCCACCCAGTACTTC.

This clone was seen a handful of times. The CDR3 bases are TGTGCCAGCAGTGAAGGTAGCCTAAGGTCACCCCTCCACTTT. As protein: CASSEGSLRSPLHF. V gene TRBV2 combines with J gene TRBJ1-6, with unresolved D. V was trimmed by 1 base and J by 10 bases, leaving 11 bases between them. Germline V gene sequence: CDR1 SNHLY, CDR2 FYNNEI. This CDR3 has 14 amino acids.

This chain links TRBV9 with TRBJ2-2; TRBD1 agrees at 10 bases. The CDR3 consists of 16 residues. Germline CDR1 SGDLS, CDR2 YYNGEE. V shed 3 bases and J 7 bases; nucleotides not matched to a gene: 9. The CDR3 is CASSARDRGGDGELFF. The CDR3 DNA follows: TGTGCCAGCAGCGCCCGGGACAGGGGAGGGGACGGGGAGCTGTTTTTT.

This clone was seen repeatedly, ten times or more. The chain recombines TRBV29-1 with TRBJ1-5; 8 positions agree with TRBD1. Per germline, CDR1 SQVTM and CDR2 ANQGSEA. Unmatched junction bases numbered 9, after V lost 4 bases and J lost 4 bases. The CDR3 has 15 amino acids. The CDR3 sequence is CSVVTGRGLNQPQHF. The DNA of the CDR3 is TGCAGCGTTGTTACGGGCAGGGGGCTGAATCAGCCCCAGCATTTT. The whole variable domain, filled in from reference TRBV29-1 and TRBJ1-5, reads SAVISQKPSRDICQRGTSLTIQCQVDSQVTMMFWYRQQPGQSLTLIATANQGSEATYESGFVIDKFPISRPNLTFSTLTVSNMSPEDSSIYLCSVVTGRGLNQPQHFGDGTRLSIL.

The V gene is TRBV6-6, the J gene TRBJ2-5, with 7 positions matching TRBD2. The J call is uncertain, as TRBJ2-7 better fits the DNA end. CDR1 MNHNY and CDR2 SVGAGI come from the germline V gene (reference sequence). The CDR3 spans 14 residues. The CDR3 coding sequence is TGTGCCAGCAGTTACCTGGGAGGGAACTACGAGCAGTACTTC. It encodes CASSYLGGNYEQYF.

V and J are TRBV7-6 and TRBJ1-1; D gene unclear. The CDR3 is 13 amino acids. V was shortened by 1 base and J by 5 bases, with 8 bases between the two germline ends. The germline gives CDR1 SGHVS, CDR2 FNYEAQ. CDR3 bases: TGTGCCAGCAGCTTAGGGCAGGCGACTGAAGCTTTCTTT. It codes for CASSLGQATEAFF.

Only a few counts were recorded for this clone. The gene calls are TRBV15 and TRBJ1-1, with 7 bases lining up with TRBD1. The CDR3 runs to 15 residues. Germline values: CDR1 LNHNV, CDR2 YYDKDF (reference sequence). With 3 bases clipped from V and 1 base from J, the junction kept 5 bases outside the gene matches. The CDR3 DNA follows: TGTGCCACCAGCAGTTTAAGGGGGCCGAACACTGAAGCTTTCTTT. Its translation is CATSSLRGPNTEAFF. Looking up the rest from reference TRBV15 and TRBJ1-1 gives the full variable domain: DAMVIQNPRYQVTQFGKPVTLSCSQTLNHNVMYWYQQKSSQAPKLLFHYYDKDFNNEADTPDNFQSRRPNTSFCFLDIRSPGLGDTAMYLCATSSLRGPNTEAFFGQGTRLTVV.

The chain links TRBV6-5 to TRBJ2-7; the match to TRBD2 covers 7 bases. The CDR3 runs to 14 residues. Germline V gene lookup returns CDR1 MNHEY and CDR2 SVGAGI. V shed 6 bases and J 5 bases; nucleotides not matched to a gene: 10. The CDR3, as DNA: TGTGCCAGCAGCCTCCCGGGGGGAAGCAACGAGCAGTACTTC. Translating it yields CASSLPGGSNEQYF.

This clone was counted only a few times. The chain employs TRBV19 and TRBJ1-5, with D tentatively TRBD1 (6 bases). The CDR3 consists of 14 residues. V was clipped by 5 bases and J by 1 base, with 9 bases between them. CDR1 LNHDA and CDR2 SQIVND come from the germline V gene (reference sequence). Written as DNA, the CDR3 is TGTGCCAGTAGTTACAGGGAGAGCAATCAGCCCCAGCATTTT. Translated: CASSYRESNQPQHF.

This clone was observed a few times. This CDR3 reads CASSLLAGAPWAYNEQFF. The DNA for the CDR3 is TGTGCCAGCAGTTTACTAGCGGGGGCCCCGTGGGCCTACAATGAGCAGTTCTTC. The genes are TRBV25-1 and TRBJ2-1; 11 bases fit TRBD2. The germline V gene has CDR1 MGHDK and CDR2 SYGVNS. The CDR3 has 18 amino acids. V lost 5 bases, J lost 2 bases, and 11 bases stayed unmatched.

This clone was observed a handful of times. This chain connects TRBV5-1 to TRBJ2-7; possibly TRBD1 for D (5 bases). The germline V gene has CDR1 SGHRS and CDR2 YFSETQ. This CDR3 comprises 15 residues. V gave up 0 bases and J gave up 1 base, with 11 bases separating them. CDR3 loop: CASSLVGASSYEQYF. CDR3 nucleotide sequence: TGCGCCAGCAGCTTGGTAGGGGCGTCGTCCTACGAGCAGTACTTC. Full variable domain (remainder filled in from reference TRBV5-1 and TRBJ2-7): KAGVTQTPRYLIKTRGQQVTLSCSPISGHRSVSWYQQTPGQGLQFLFEYFSETQRNKGNFPGRFSGRQFSNSRSEMNVSTLELGDSALYLCASSLVGASSYEQYFGPGTRLTVT.

This rearrangement joins TRBV6-4 to TRBJ2-3, with D perhaps TRBD2 (7 bases). CDR3 length: 15 amino acids. Germline V CDR1 and CDR2: MRHNA, SNTAGT. Between the trimmed V and J ends, which lost 2 bases and 6 bases, there was a span of 15 bases. CDR3 amino acids: CASSDVAGAKDTQYF. CDR3 DNA sequence: TGTGCCAGCAGTGACGTGGCGGGGGCTAAGGATACGCAGTATTTT.

The J gene is TRBJ2-7, the V gene TRBV7-2, with TRBD1 matching 7 bases. The CDR3 has 13 amino acids. Germline loops: CDR1 SGHTA, CDR2 FQGNSA. Trimming removed 4 bases from V and 1 base from J; junction bases left unmatched: 1. As DNA, the CDR3 is TGTGCCAGCAGCTCGACAGGGTCCTACGAGCAGTACTTC. It encodes CASSSTGSYEQYF.

This clone has a handful of counts. J is TRBJ2-3 and V is TRBV7-2; 14 bases map to TRBD2. The CDR3 runs to 17 residues. The V gene's germline CDR1 is SGHTA and CDR2 FQGNSA. The V segment lost 1 base and the J segment 4 bases; nucleotides outside the gene matches: 4. The DNA of the CDR3 is TGTGCCAGCAGCTTAGGACTAGCGGGGGGGCGCGCAGATACGCAGTATTTT. Its translation: CASSLGLAGGRADTQYF.

The sample holds a few counts of this clone. The V gene is TRBV19, the J gene TRBJ1-1; D perhaps matches TRBD1 (5 bases). The V gene's germline CDR1 is LNHDA and CDR2 SQIVND (reference sequence). The CDR3 loop spans 12 amino acids. Trimming stripped 4 bases from V and 8 bases from J, with 11 bases between. Here the CDR3 reads CASSTRQSEAFF. The CDR3 region has the DNA TGTGCCAGTAGTACGAGACAGTCCGAAGCTTTCTTT.

The chain combines TRBV6-1 with TRBJ2-7, with a tentative D call TRBD1 (7 bases). Germline CDR1 reads MNHNS; CDR2 reads SASEGT. The CDR3 totals 14 residues. CDR3 DNA: TGTGCCAGCAGTGTTCAGGGGGGTCCCTACGAGCCGTACGTC. Translation: CASSVQGGPYEPYV.